This TCR delta chain was found in a study of gamma-delta chains in newborns, infants, children. Study overall: Microbial exposure reportedly drives polyclonal innate γδ T cell expansion after birth.

Germline CDR1 and CDR2: TSWWSYY and QGS. The trim removed 0 bases at V and 7 bases at J, leaving 28 bases unmatched. The CDR3 totals 22 residues. This clone has more than one count but fewer than ten. TCRdb re-called the reads via CATT. The sample has 6,000 to 6,500 delta-chain clones; roughly 2.5% are singletons. The genes are TRDV1 and TRDJ1, with TRDD3 matching 8 bases. The TCR sequence derives from a child who was a newborn, infant or young child, either healthy, febrile or measles-vaccinated (not recorded which). The specimen was blood. The CDR3 nucleotides read TGTGCTCTTGGGGAACTCCTAAGGCCTTCTACCGTACTGGGGGCTCCTCTGGGTAAACTCATCTTT. It specifies CALGELLRPSTVLGAPLGKLIF.